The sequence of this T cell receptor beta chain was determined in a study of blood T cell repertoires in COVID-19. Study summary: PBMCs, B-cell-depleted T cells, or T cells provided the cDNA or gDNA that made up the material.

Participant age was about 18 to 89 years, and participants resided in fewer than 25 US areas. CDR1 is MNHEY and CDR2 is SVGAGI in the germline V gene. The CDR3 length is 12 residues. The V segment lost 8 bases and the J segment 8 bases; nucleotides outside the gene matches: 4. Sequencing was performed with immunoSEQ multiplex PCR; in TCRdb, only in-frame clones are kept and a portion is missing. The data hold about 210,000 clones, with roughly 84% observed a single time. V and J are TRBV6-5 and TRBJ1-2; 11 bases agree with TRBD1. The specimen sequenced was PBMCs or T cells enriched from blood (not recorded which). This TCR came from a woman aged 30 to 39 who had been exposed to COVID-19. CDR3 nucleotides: TGTGCCAGCGGACAGGGGGCTTCGGGCTACACCTTC. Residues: CASGQGASGYTF.